This T cell receptor beta chain was found in a study of blood T cell repertoires in COVID-19. The wider study: Whether acute or convalescent, the COVID-19 samples came from the United States, Italy and Spain. T cells, B-cell-depleted T cells, or PBMCs supplied cDNA or gDNA.

From germline, CDR1 is MRHNA and CDR2 SNTAGT. The CDR3 is 16 residues long. The V end was cut by 0 bases, the J end by 10 bases, with 19 bases between. Only in-frame clones appear in the TCRdb table, and some are missing; sequencing was by immunoSEQ multiplex PCR. This sample has more than 65,000 clones, with roughly 80% found just once. The source of this sequence is a woman in her seventies with acute or convalescent COVID-19. V usage is TRBV6-4 and J usage is TRBJ2-1; D may be TRBD2 (6 bases). The sequenced sample was peripheral blood. CDR3 protein: CASSDSLGTPFGEQFF. In DNA, the CDR3 is TGTGCCAGCAGTGACTCGTTAGGGACTCCTTTTGGGGAGCAGTTCTTC.